This TCR beta chain was sequenced in a study of T cell changes during pregnancy in multiple sclerosis. Per the germline V gene, CDR1 is MGHRA and CDR2 is YSYEKL. This CDR3 is built from 16 residues. V shed 1 base and J shed 2 bases, with 13 bases lying between them. Repertoires were generated with immunoSEQ multiplex PCR, while TCRdb's copy carries only in-frame clones and drops some. The table lists roughly 99,000 clones, around 90% of them singletons. The sample was peripheral blood, taken after pregnancy. The chain carries TRBV4-1 and TRBJ2-3; TRBD2 is a possible D gene (6 bases). The receptor was isolated from a female donor in good health, enrolled as a control in a pregnancy study. CDR3 nucleotide sequence: TGCGCCAGCAGCCAAGTTCCAGCGGGTAACACAGATACGCAGTATTTT. Translation gives CASSQVPAGNTDTQYF.